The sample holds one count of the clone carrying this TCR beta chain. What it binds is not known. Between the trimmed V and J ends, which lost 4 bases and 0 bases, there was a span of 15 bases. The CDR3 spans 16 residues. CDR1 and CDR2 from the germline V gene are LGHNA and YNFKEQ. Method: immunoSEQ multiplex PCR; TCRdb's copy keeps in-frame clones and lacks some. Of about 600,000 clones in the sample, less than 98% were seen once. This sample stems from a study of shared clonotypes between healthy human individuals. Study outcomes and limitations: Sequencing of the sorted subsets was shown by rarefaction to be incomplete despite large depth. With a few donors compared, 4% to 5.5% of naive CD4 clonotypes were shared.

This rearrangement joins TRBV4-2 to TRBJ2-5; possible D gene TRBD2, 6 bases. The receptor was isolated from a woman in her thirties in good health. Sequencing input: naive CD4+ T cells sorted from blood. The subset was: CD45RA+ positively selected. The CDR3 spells CASSPRRGVDQETQYF. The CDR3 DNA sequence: TGTGCCAGCAGCCCTCGGAGGGGCGTGGACCAAGAGACCCAGTACTTC.